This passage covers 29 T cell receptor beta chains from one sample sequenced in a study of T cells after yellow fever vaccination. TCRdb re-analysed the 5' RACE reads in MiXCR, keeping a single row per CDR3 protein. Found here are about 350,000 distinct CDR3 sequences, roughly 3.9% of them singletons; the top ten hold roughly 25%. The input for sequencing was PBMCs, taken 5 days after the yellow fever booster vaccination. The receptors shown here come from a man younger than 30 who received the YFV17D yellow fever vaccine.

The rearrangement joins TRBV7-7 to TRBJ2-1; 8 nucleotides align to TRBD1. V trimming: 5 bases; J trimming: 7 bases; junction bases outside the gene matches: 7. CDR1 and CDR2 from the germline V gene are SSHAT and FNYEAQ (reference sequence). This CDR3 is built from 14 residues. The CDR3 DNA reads TGTGCCAGCAGCCCTAGACAGGGGTGGAATGAGCAGTTCTTC. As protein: CASSPRQGWNEQFF.

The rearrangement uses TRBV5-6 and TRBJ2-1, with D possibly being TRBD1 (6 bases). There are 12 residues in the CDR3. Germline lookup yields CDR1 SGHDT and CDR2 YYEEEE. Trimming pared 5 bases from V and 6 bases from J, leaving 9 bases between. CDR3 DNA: TGTGCCAGCAGGTCGGACAGCAATGAGCAGTTCTTC. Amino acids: CASRSDSNEQFF.

CDR3 sequence reads: CASSLDLRGGPYEQYF. CDR3 sequence (DNA): TGTGCCAGCAGCTTAGATCTGCGGGGGGGCCCTTACGAGCAGTACTTC. The chain carries TRBV7-2 and TRBJ2-7, with TRBD2 identical over 9 bases. The CDR3 runs 16 residues. Germline CDR1 reads SGHTA; CDR2 reads FQGNSA. V was pared by 1 base and J by 4 bases, with 8 bases of the junction left unmatched.

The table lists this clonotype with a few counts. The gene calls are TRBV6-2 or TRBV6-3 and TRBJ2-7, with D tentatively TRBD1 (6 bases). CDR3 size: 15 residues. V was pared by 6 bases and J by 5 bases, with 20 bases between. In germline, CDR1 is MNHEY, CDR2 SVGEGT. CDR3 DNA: TGTGCCAGCAGCACAGGGTCGTGGCACTTGGACGAGCAGTACGTC. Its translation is CASSTGSWHLDEQYV.

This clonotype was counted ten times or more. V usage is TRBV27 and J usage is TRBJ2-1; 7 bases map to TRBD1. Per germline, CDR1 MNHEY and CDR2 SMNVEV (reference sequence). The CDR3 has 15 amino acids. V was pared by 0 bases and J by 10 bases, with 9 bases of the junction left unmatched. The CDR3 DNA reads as TGTGCCAGCAGTTTATCAGGGACAGAACGACAGGAGCAGTTCTTC. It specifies CASSLSGTERQEQFF.

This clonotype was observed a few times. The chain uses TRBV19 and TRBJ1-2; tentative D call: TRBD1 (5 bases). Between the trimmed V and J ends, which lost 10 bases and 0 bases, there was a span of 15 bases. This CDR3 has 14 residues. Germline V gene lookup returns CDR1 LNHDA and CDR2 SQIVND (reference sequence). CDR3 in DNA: TGTGCCATCCGGGACTTCAAGACTAACTATGGCTACACCTTC. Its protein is CAIRDFKTNYGYTF.

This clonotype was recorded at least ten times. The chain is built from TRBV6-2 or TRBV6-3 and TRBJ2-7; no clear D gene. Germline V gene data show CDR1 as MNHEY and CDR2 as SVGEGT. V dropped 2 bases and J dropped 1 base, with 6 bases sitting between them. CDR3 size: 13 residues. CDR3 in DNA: TGTGCCAGCAGTTACGCAGCTTCCTACGAGCAGTACTTC. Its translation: CASSYAASYEQYF.

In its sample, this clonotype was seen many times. The CDR3 nucleotides are TGTGCCAGCAGCCTAAAACTTAGCGGGGACAACACAGATACGCAGTATTTT. Protein sequence: CASSLKLSGDNTDTQYF. The gene calls are TRBV7-3 and TRBJ2-3; TRBD2 matches at 8 bases. Germline assignment: CDR1 SGHTA and CDR2 FQGTGA. The CDR3 extends over 17 amino acids. With 5 bases clipped from V and 2 bases from J, the junction kept 12 bases outside the gene matches. The full variable domain, with the rest looked up from reference TRBV7-3 and TRBJ2-3, is GAGVSQTPSNKVTEKGKYVELRCDPISGHTALYWYRQSLGQGPEFLIYFQGTGAADDSGLPNDRFFAVRPEGSVSTLKIQRTERGDSAVYLCASSLKLSGDNTDTQYFGPGTRLTVL.

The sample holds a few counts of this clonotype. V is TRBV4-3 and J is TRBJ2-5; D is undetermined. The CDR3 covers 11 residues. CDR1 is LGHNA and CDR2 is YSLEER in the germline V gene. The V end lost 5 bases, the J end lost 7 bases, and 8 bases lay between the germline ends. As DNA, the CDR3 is TGCGCCAGCAGCAGACCAAGGACCCAGTACTTC. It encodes CASSRPRTQYF.

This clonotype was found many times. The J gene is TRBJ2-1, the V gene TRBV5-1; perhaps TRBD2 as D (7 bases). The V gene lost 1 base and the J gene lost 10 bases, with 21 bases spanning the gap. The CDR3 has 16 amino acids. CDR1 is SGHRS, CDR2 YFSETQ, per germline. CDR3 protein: CASSLIMGGRNEEQFF. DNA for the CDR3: TGCGCCAGCAGCTTGATCATGGGGGGGCGGAATGAAGAGCAGTTCTTC.

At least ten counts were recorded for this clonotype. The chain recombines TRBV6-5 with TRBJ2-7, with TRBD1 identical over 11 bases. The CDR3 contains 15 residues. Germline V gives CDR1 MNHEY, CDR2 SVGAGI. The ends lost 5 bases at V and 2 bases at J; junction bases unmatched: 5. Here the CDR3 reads CASSRGQGAPYEQYF. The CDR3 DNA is TGTGCCAGCAGTCGTGGACAGGGGGCCCCCTACGAGCAGTACTTC.

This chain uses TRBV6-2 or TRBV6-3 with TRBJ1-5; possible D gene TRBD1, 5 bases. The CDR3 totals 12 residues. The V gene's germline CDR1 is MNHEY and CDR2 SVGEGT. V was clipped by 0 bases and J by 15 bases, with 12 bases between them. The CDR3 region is CASSYSTVDWHF. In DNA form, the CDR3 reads TGTGCCAGCAGTTACTCGACAGTGGATTGGCATTTT.

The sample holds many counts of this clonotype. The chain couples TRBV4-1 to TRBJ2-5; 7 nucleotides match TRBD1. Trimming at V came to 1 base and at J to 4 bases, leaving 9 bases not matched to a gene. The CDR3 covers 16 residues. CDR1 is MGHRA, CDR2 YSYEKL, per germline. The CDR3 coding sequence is TGCGCCAGCAGCCAAGGAATACAGGGGTGGAGAGAGACCCAGTACTTC. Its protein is CASSQGIQGWRETQYF.

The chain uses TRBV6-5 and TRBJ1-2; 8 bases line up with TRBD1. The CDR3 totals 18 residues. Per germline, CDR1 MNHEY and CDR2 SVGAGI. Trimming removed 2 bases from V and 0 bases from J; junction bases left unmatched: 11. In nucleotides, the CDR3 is TGTGCCAGCAGTTACGGAGGAACAGGGGGGCTAGCTAACTATGGCTACACCTTC. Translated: CASSYGGTGGLANYGYTF.

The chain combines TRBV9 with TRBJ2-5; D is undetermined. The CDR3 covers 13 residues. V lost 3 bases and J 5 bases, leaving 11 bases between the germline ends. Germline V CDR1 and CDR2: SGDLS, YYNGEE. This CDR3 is CASSGYRAETQYF. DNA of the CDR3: TGTGCCAGCAGCGGGTACCGGGCGGAGACCCAGTACTTC. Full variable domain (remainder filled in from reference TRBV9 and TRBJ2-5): DSGVTQTPKHLITATGQRVTLRCSPRSGDLSVYWYQQSLDQGLQFLIQYYNGEERAKGNILERFSAQQFPDLHSELNLSSLELGDSALYFCASSGYRAETQYFGPGTRLLVL.

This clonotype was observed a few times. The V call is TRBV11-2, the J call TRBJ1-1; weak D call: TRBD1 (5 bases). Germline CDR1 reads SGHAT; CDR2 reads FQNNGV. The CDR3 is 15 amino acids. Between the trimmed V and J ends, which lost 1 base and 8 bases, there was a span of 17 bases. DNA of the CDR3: TGTGCCAGCAGCTTAGGGGGCGGTGGGTCCCGAGAAGCTTTCTTT. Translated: CASSLGGGGSREAFF.

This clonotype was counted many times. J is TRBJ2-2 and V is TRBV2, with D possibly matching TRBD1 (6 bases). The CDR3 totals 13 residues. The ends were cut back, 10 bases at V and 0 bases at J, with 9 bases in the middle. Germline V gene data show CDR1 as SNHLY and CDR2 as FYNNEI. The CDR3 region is CATRDTNTGELFF. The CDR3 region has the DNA TGTGCCACCCGGGACACGAACACCGGGGAGCTGTTTTTT.

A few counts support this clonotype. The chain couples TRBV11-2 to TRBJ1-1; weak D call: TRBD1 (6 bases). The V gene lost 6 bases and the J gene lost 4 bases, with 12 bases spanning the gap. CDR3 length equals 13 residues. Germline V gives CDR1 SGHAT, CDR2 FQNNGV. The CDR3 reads CASRLTDSTEAFF. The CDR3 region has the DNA TGTGCCAGCAGACTGACGGACAGCACTGAAGCTTTCTTT.

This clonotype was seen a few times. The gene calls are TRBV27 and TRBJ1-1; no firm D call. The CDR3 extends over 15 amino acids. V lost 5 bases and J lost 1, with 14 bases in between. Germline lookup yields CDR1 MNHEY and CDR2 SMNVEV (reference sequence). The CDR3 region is CASSTLGGWNTEAFF. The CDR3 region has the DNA TGTGCCAGCAGTACCCTGGGAGGATGGAACACTGAAGCTTTCTTT.

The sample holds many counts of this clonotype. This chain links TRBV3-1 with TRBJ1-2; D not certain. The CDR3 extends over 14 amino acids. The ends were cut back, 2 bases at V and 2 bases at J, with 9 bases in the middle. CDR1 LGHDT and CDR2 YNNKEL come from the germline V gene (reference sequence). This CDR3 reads CASSQRDGNYGYTF. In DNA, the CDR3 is TGTGCCAGCAGCCAACGCGACGGGAACTATGGCTACACCTTC.

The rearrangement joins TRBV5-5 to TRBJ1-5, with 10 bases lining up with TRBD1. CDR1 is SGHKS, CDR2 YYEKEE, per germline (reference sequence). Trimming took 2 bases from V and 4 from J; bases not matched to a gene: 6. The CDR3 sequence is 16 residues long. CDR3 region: CASSFLGQGINQPQHF. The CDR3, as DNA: TGTGCCAGCAGCTTTTTGGGACAGGGGATTAATCAGCCCCAGCATTTT.

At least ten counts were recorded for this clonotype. The CDR3 nucleotides are TGTGCCAGCAGCTCTAGCGGGGGGCACGGGGAGCTGTTTTTT. Residues: CASSSSGGHGELFF. The chain joins TRBV7-9 to TRBJ2-2; 11 bases are shared with TRBD2. This CDR3 spans 14 amino acids. J gave up 7 bases and V 4 bases, and 2 bases lay outside the gene matches. The germline V gene encodes CDR1 SEHNR and CDR2 FQNEAQ (reference sequence).

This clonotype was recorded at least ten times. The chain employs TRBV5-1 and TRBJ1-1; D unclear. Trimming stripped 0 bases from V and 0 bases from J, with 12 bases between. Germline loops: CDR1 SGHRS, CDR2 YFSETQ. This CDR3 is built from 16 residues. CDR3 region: CASSLAGLSLNTEAFF. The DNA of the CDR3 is TGCGCCAGCAGCTTGGCCGGGCTTAGTTTGAACACTGAAGCTTTCTTT.

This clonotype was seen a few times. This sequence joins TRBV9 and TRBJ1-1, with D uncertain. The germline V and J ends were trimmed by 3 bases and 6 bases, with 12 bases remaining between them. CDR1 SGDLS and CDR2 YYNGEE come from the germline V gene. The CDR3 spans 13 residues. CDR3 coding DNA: TGTGCCAGCAGCGCATCCCGAAGCTCTGAAGCTTTCTTT. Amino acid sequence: CASSASRSSEAFF.

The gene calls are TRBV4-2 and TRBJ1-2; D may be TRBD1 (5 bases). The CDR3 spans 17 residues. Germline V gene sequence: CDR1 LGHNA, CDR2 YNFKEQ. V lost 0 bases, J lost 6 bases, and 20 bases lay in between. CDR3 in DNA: TGTGCCAGCAGCCAAGAGGTTGGAGTTGCAGGGCCGGATGGCTACACCTTC. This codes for CASSQEVGVAGPDGYTF.

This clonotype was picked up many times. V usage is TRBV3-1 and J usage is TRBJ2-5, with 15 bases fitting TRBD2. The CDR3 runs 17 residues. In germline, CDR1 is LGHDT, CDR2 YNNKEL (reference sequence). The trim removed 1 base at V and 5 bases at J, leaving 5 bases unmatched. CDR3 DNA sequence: TGTGCCAGCAGCCAAGGCGGGACTAGCGGGGGGTTGGAGACCCAGTACTTC. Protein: CASSQGGTSGGLETQYF.

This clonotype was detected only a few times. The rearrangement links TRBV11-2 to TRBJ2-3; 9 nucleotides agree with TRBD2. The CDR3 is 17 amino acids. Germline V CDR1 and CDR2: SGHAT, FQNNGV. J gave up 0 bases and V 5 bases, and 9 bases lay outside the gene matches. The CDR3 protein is CASSHPLTSGSTDTQYF. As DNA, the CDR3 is TGTGCCAGCAGCCACCCCTTGACTAGCGGTAGCACAGATACGCAGTATTTT.

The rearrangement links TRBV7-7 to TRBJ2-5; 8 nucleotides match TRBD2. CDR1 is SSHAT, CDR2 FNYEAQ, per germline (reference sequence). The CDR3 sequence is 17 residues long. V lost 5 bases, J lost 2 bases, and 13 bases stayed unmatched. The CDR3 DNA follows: TGTGCCAGCAGCCACATCGTTGGCGGGGGGAAACAAGAGACCCAGTACTTC. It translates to CASSHIVGGGKQETQYF.

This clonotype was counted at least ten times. CDR3 sequence (DNA): TGCGCCAGCAGCTTGTGGGGACGAGAGACGAACACTGAAGCTTTCTTT. This gives the protein CASSLWGRETNTEAFF. The V call is TRBV5-1, the J call TRBJ1-1; weak D call: TRBD1 (5 bases). V lost 1 base, J lost 1 base, and 14 bases lay in between. Germline values: CDR1 SGHRS, CDR2 YFSETQ. The CDR3 loop spans 16 amino acids.